This T cell receptor beta chain appears in the sequencing data of a study of CD8 T cells in ankylosing spondylitis. TCRdb used MiXCR to reprocess the 5' RACE reads, holding one entry per CDR3 protein. Among 250,000 to 300,000 distinct CDR3 sequences listed, roughly 18% were seen once. CDR3 length: 17 amino acids. In germline, CDR1 is SGHAT, CDR2 FQNNGV. The V gene lost 1 base and the J gene lost 3 bases, with 16 bases spanning the gap. This clonotype was picked up a small number of times. The chain carries TRBV11-2 and TRBJ2-1; D gene ambiguous. The TCR comes from a male donor with ankylosing spondylitis or in good health (not recorded which). Sequenced sample: blood, either unsorted or a sorted T cell fraction (not recorded which). The CDR3, as DNA: TGTGCCAGCAGCTTAGCCCCCCAGGCCCAGAACTACAATGAGCAGTTCTTC. This translates into CASSLAPQAQNYNEQFF.